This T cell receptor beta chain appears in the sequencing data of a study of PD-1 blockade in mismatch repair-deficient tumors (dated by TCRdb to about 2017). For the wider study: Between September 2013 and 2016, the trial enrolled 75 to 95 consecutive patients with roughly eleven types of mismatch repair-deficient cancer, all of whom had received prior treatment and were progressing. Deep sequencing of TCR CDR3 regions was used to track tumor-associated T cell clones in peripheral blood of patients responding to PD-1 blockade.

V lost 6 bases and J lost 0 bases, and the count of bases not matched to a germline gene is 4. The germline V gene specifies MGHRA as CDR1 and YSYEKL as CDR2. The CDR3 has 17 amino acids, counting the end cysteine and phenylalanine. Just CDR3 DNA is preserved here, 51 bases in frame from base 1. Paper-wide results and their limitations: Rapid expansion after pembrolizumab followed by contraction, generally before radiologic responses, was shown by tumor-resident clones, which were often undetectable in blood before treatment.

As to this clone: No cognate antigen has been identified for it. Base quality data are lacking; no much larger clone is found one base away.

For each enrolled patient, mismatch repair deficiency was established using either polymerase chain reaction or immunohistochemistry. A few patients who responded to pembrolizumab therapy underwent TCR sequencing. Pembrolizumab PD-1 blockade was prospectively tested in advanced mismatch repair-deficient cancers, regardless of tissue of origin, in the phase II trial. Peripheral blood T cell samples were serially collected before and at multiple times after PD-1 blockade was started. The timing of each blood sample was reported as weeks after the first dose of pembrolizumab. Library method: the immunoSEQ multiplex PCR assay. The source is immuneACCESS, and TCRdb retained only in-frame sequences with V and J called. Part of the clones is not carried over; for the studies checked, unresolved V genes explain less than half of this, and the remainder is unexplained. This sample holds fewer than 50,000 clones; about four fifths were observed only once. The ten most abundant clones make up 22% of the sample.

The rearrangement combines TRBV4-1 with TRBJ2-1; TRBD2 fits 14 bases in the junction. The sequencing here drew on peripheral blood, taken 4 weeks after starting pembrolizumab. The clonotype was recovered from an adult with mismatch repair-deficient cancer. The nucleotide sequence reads TGCGCCAGCAGGGGACTAGCGGGAGACAGCTCCTACAATGAGCAGTTCTTC. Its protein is CASRGLAGDSSYNEQFF.